This TCR beta chain appears in the sequencing data of a study of T cells in Graves' hyperthyroidism and ophthalmopathy. Study-wide findings and caveats: Among clonotypes expanded in thyroid above 0.001, most were also found in blood. Ophthalmopathy got predicted by the model a median approximately 6.4 months before its onset. Patients with ophthalmopathy were separated from those with stable hyperthyroidism by a 13 V-J model.

RNA transcripts yielded amplified TCR beta CDR3 regions. HTBI primers were the set used in a first-round RT-PCR of the TCR CDR3. TCRdb fed the multiplex PCR reads into MiXCR, producing one record per CDR3 protein. This table holds 500,000 to 650,000 distinct CDR3 sequences, approximately 17% found once. J lost 9 bases, V lost 4 bases, and 14 bases had no gene match. Germline V gene sequence: CDR1 DFQATT, CDR2 SNEGSKA (reference sequence). The length of the CDR3 is 15 residues. This clonotype has more than one count but fewer than ten. Its target is unknown. Diagnosis rested on symptoms, serum thyroxine and TRAb, thyroid ultrasound, and orbital computed tomography.

The sequence came from a woman in her late teens or twenties with Graves' ophthalmopathy. This sequence joins TRBV20-1 and TRBJ2-1; 8 bases align to TRBD2. Sequencing used blood. Written as DNA, the CDR3 is TGCAGTGCTACTCCCGGGACTAGTAGTGTTGGTGAGCAGTTCTTC. This translates into CSATPGTSSVGEQFF.